The TCR beta chain described here comes from a study of identical twins. TCRdb redid the calling of the 5' RACE reads with MiXCR, one entry per CDR3 protein. The repertoire holds roughly 280,000 distinct CDR3 sequences, with 7.5% to 9.5% as singletons. V was shortened by 6 bases and J by 12 bases, with 11 bases between the two germline ends. Germline values: CDR1 SNHLY, CDR2 FYNNEI. The CDR3 extends over 10 amino acids. This clonotype was recorded at least ten times. This same sample was also part of a study on yellow fever vaccine responses in identical twins.

The TCR sequence derives from a young woman in good health. What was sequenced was CD8+ T cells sorted from blood. This chain uses TRBV2 with TRBJ1-2; weak D call: TRBD1 (5 bases). CDR3 amino acids: CASRGDSNTF. The CDR3 DNA sequence: TGTGCCAGCAGGGGGGACTCCAACACCTTC.